These 20 T cell receptor beta chains share one sample of origin, sequenced in a study of T cells in Graves' hyperthyroidism and ophthalmopathy. RNA transcripts were the template for amplifying TCR beta CDR3 regions. The HTBI primer set drove a first-round RT-PCR of the TCR CDR3. TCRdb re-analysed the multiplex PCR reads in MiXCR, keeping a single row per CDR3 protein. The table lists approximately 250,000 distinct CDR3 sequences, around 25% of them singletons, with about a third in the top ten. The sample consisted of blood. The source is a middle-aged woman with Graves' ophthalmopathy.

There are many counts of this clonotype. J is TRBJ2-7 and V is TRBV10-3, with D perhaps TRBD1 or TRBD2 (5 bases each). This CDR3 has 14 amino acids. Germline CDR1 and CDR2: ENHRY and SYGVKD. Trimming cost V 6 bases and J 0 bases, with 12 bases left between them. The CDR3 DNA sequence: TGTGCCATCAGACCGGGACGGGCCTCCTACGAGCAGTACTTC. Translating gives CAIRPGRASYEQYF.

V gene TRBV6-1 combines with J gene TRBJ1-6; possibly TRBD1 for D (5 bases). Germline CDR1 is MNHNS and CDR2 is SASEGT. Trimming cost V 2 bases and J 7 bases, with 12 bases left between them. The CDR3 has 15 amino acids. CDR3 sequence (DNA): TGTGCCAGCAGTGAACGGGCAGGGTTGAATTCACCCCTCCACTTT. Amino acid sequence: CASSERAGLNSPLHF.

This clonotype has at least ten counts. CDR3 coding DNA: TGTGCCAGCAGTTACCCAGCGACAGGGCCCGAGCAGTACTTC. Its protein is CASSYPATGPEQYF. The chain uses TRBV6-2 or TRBV6-3 and TRBJ2-7; 7 positions match TRBD1. CDR1 MNHEY and CDR2 SVGEGT come from the germline V gene. The ends lost 2 bases at V and 6 bases at J; junction bases unmatched: 7. The CDR3 runs to 14 residues.

This clonotype came up a few times. V usage is TRBV30 and J usage is TRBJ2-3; TRBD2 might be the D (6 bases). V lost 6 bases, J lost 1 base, and 20 bases lay in between. The germline V gene has CDR1 GTSNPN and CDR2 SVGIG (reference sequence). The CDR3 contains 16 residues. CDR3 in amino acids: CACNPWRLEGTDTQYF. The CDR3 DNA reads as TGTGCCTGTAACCCTTGGCGACTAGAAGGCACAGATACGCAGTATTTT.

This clonotype was recorded at least ten times. CDR3 sequence reads: CATSRDGPYGYTF. CDR3 coding DNA: TGTGCCACCAGCAGGGACGGTCCGTATGGCTACACCTTC. V and J are TRBV15 and TRBJ1-2, with D unclear. V lost 3 bases and J 5 bases, leaving 10 bases between the germline ends. CDR3 size: 13 residues. In germline, CDR1 is LNHNV, CDR2 YYDKDF (reference sequence).

Ten or more counts support this clonotype. The chain has TRBV6-2 or TRBV6-3 and TRBJ2-5; possibly TRBD1 for D (6 bases). The CDR3 is made up of 15 amino acids. Germline CDR1 MNHEY, CDR2 SVGEGT. V lost 6 bases and J lost 5, with 19 bases in between. The CDR3 region is CASRTTGGMRETQYF. CDR3 in DNA: TGTGCCAGCAGAACGACAGGCGGAATGAGGGAGACCCAGTACTTC.

This clonotype was counted at least ten times. V is TRBV29-1 and J is TRBJ1-1; perhaps TRBD1 as D (6 bases). Germline assignment: CDR1 SQVTM and CDR2 ANQGSEA. V shed 4 bases and J shed 7 bases, with 16 bases lying between them. The CDR3 has 13 amino acids. In nucleotides, the CDR3 is TGCAGCGTTGGGAAAGGGGGGGGTGATGAAGCTTTCTTT. Amino acid sequence: CSVGKGGGDEAFF.

This clonotype was counted between two and nine times. V usage is TRBV28 and J usage is TRBJ2-7; 10 bases match TRBD1. After removal of 5 bases from V and 2 bases from J, the junction contained 6 bases not matched to a gene. The CDR3 spans 15 residues. Germline CDR1 reads MDHEN; CDR2 reads SYDVKM. In nucleotides, the CDR3 is TGTGCCAGCAGTAAATGGACAGGGGGAGCCTACGAGCAGTACTTC. Its translation is CASSKWTGGAYEQYF. The whole variable domain, filled in from reference TRBV28 and TRBJ2-7, reads DVKVTQSSRYLVKRTGEKVFLECVQDMDHENMFWYRQDPGLGLRLIYFSYDVKMKEKGDIPEGYSVSREKKERFSLILESASTNQTSMYLCASSKWTGGAYEQYFGPGTRLTVT.

This clonotype came up many times. CDR3 in DNA: TGCAGCGTTGAGGACAGGGATCGTCTAACTGAAGCTTTCTTT. Protein: CSVEDRDRLTEAFF. This chain joins TRBV29-1 and TRBJ1-1, with 8 bases lining up with TRBD1. This CDR3 region has 14 residues. Germline V CDR1 and CDR2: SQVTM, ANQGSEA. Unmatched junction bases numbered 8, after V lost 3 bases and J lost 5 bases.

This clonotype appeared many times. V is TRBV7-6 and J is TRBJ2-1; D is unclear. The CDR3 spans 14 residues. Trimming removed 1 base at V and 7 bases at J, with 11 bases between. Per the germline V gene, CDR1 is SGHVS and CDR2 is FNYEAQ. CDR3 nucleotides: TGTGCCAGCAGCTTAGGCAATCAAGGAAATGAGCAGTTCTTC. It is translated as CASSLGNQGNEQFF.

This clonotype was picked up one time. The chain combines TRBV12-3 or TRBV12-4 with TRBJ2-3; no clear D. V lost 10 bases to trimming and J lost 8 bases, with 10 bases between them. The CDR3 is 10 amino acids. CDR3 nucleotide sequence: TGTGCCATCTCACGTGGTACGCAGTATTTT. Residues: CAISRGTQYF.

V usage is TRBV6-1 and J usage is TRBJ2-7; perhaps TRBD2 as D (5 bases). V was clipped by 6 bases and J by 3 bases, with 12 bases between them. The CDR3 length is 13 residues. Germline loops: CDR1 MNHNS, CDR2 SASEGT. This chain's CDR3 is CASSSPGVYEQYF. The CDR3 bases are TGTGCCAGCAGCTCTCCCGGGGTCTACGAGCAGTACTTC.

This clonotype has at least ten counts. The chain uses TRBV6-5 and TRBJ1-3, with TRBD1 identical over 7 bases. Germline assignment: CDR1 MNHEY and CDR2 SVGAGI. Trimming took 0 bases from V and 6 from J; bases not matched to a gene: 5. The CDR3 length is 15 residues. Here the CDR3 reads CASSYSRGRVNTIYF. DNA of the CDR3: TGTGCCAGCAGTTACTCGAGGGGGCGAGTAAACACCATATATTTT.

This clonotype was counted many times. At one end the junction does not follow the germline gene, possibly because of a read error. The V and J genes are TRBV29-1 and TRBJ1-1; tentative D call: TRBD1 (5 bases). This CDR3 has 14 residues. Germline CDR1 is SQVTM and CDR2 is ANQGSEA. In DNA, the CDR3 is TGCAGCGTTGATGTGGAAGGGGTGAATACTGAAGCTTTCTTT. It translates to CSVDVEGVNTEAFF.

This clonotype came up many times. The V gene is TRBV20-1, the J gene TRBJ2-7; D not resolved. Trimming left V 3 bases short and J 0 bases short, with 6 bases between. The CDR3 loop spans 12 amino acids. The germline V gene encodes CDR1 DFQATT and CDR2 SNEGSKA (reference sequence). Here the CDR3 DNA reads TGCAGTGCTAGTGCTGTCTCCTACGAGCAGTACTTC. It yields the protein CSASAVSYEQYF.

At least ten counts were recorded for this clonotype. V is TRBV27 and J is TRBJ2-7, with TRBD1 matching over 8 bases. The CDR3 is made up of 14 amino acids. The germline V gene has CDR1 MNHEY and CDR2 SMNVEV (reference sequence). With 5 bases clipped from V and 4 bases from J, the junction kept 7 bases outside the gene matches. In DNA, the CDR3 is TGTGCCAGCAGTGTACAGGGGGTGGCTTACGAGCAGTACTTC. It encodes CASSVQGVAYEQYF.

This clonotype came up many times. The J gene is TRBJ2-5, the V gene TRBV3-1, with a weak D call TRBD2 (5 bases). The CDR3 is 15 residues long. V dropped 1 base and J dropped 1 base, with 10 bases sitting between them. The germline V gene has CDR1 LGHDT and CDR2 YNNKEL (reference sequence). CDR3 sequence reads: CASSQGIASQETQYF. CDR3 nucleotide sequence: TGTGCCAGCAGCCAAGGAATAGCGAGCCAAGAGACCCAGTACTTC.

Turning to this clonotype: At one end, the junction sequence differs from germline, possibly due to a read error. The V and J genes are TRBV19 and TRBJ1-5, with D possibly matching TRBD1 (5 bases). This CDR3 comprises 15 residues. Germline CDR1 reads LNHDA; CDR2 reads SQIVND (reference sequence). CDR3 nucleotide sequence: TGTGTCAGTACCGCCGTATGGGGGGACAATCAGCCCCAGCATTTT. Residues: CVSTAVWGDNQPQHF.

This clonotype was recorded at least ten times. CDR3 protein: CASANQGSAGELFF. The CDR3 DNA follows: TGTGCCAGCGCCAATCAGGGCTCTGCCGGGGAGCTGTTTTTT. The chain links TRBV19 to TRBJ2-2, with D possibly matching TRBD1 (5 bases). Trimming took off 9 bases at V and 6 bases at J, with 17 bases between the two ends. This CDR3 comprises 14 residues. Per the germline V gene, CDR1 is LNHDA and CDR2 is SQIVND (reference sequence).

This rearrangement joins TRBV18 to TRBJ2-2, with 8 bases identical to TRBD2. The ends lost 6 bases at V and 1 base at J; junction bases unmatched: 7. Per the germline V gene, CDR1 is KGHSH and CDR2 is LQKENI. The CDR3 is 16 amino acids. In nucleotides, the CDR3 is TGTGCCAGCTCTCAAAATAGCGGGAAGAACACCGGGGAGCTGTTTTTT. It is translated as CASSQNSGKNTGELFF.